Listed here are 11 T cell receptor beta chains from one sample, sequenced in a study of identifying expanded T cells in peripheral blood. Some clones are missing from TCRdb's copy, which holds only in-frame ones; the method was immunoSEQ multiplex PCR. The sample records more than 95,000 clones, more than 75% being singletons. Sequencing input: blood. The receptor source for this set is a person aged 18 to 70 in good health.

This clone was observed a single time. This chain connects TRBV7-2 to TRBJ2-2, with 10 bases identical to TRBD2. Germline lookup yields CDR1 SGHTA and CDR2 FQGNSA. This CDR3 contains 17 residues. V lost 5 bases to trimming and J lost 3 bases; unmatched junction nucleotides: 9. The CDR3 DNA follows: TGTGCCAGCAGCCGAAGGTGGACTAGCGGCGACACCGGGGAGCTGTTTTTT. As protein: CASSRRWTSGDTGELFF.

About this clone itself: A much larger clonotype is one base distant, so this may be a read error. Different DNA sequences within this sample yield the same CDR3. CDR3 residues: CASSLGSGTERSRAFF. The DNA for the CDR3 is TGCGCCAGCAGCTTGGGAAGCGGGACTGAACGTTCAAGGGCTTTCTTT. The chain links TRBV5-1 to TRBJ1-1; the D gene is possibly TRBD1 (5 bases). This CDR3 has 16 amino acids. Trimming stripped 0 bases from V and 11 bases from J, with 23 bases between. CDR1 and CDR2 from the germline V gene are SGHRS and YFSETQ.

The chain is built from TRBV7-9 and TRBJ1-1; D is uncertain. CDR3 length: 11 amino acids. CDR1 SEHNR and CDR2 FQNEAQ come from the germline V gene (reference sequence). V lost 4 bases and J 10 bases, leaving 10 bases between the germline ends. This chain's CDR3 is CASSSPAGAFF. The CDR3 nucleotides read TGTGCCAGCAGCTCGCCCGCGGGAGCTTTCTTT.

V is TRBV7-3 and J is TRBJ1-2; 8 nucleotides agree with TRBD1. Germline lookup yields CDR1 SGHTA and CDR2 FQGTGA. V lost 6 bases and J lost 7; bases outside the gene matches: 10. The CDR3 consists of 14 residues. Here the CDR3 reads CASSVGQGFSGYTF. In DNA, the CDR3 is TGTGCCAGCAGTGTCGGACAGGGTTTTTCTGGCTACACCTTC.

This rearrangement joins TRBV5-1 to TRBJ2-4; unclear D gene. Germline CDR1 and CDR2: SGHRS and YFSETQ. Trimming took 4 bases from V and 5 from J, leaving 7 bases between them. The CDR3 is made up of 12 amino acids. The CDR3 coding sequence is TGCGCCAGCAGCCCTGGCCAAAACATTCAGTACTTC. Translation: CASSPGQNIQYF.

The J gene is TRBJ1-6, the V gene TRBV21-1. TRBV21-1 is tagged as a pseudogene. The CDR3 is 16 residues long. CDR3 coding DNA: TGTGCCAGCAGCAAAGGGCGGAGGACCTATAATTCACCCCTCCACTTT. Residues: CASSKGRRTYNSPLHF.

This clone was counted once. The chain joins TRBV7-9 to TRBJ2-7; D gene unclear. CDR3 length: 15 amino acids. Between the trimmed V and J ends, which lost 1 base and 3 bases, there was a span of 13 bases. Germline V gene lookup returns CDR1 SEHNR and CDR2 FQNEAQ (reference sequence). The DNA of the CDR3 is TGTGCCAGCAGCTTAGACCAGGCGGTTAGCTACGAGCAGTACTTC. Translating it yields CASSLDQAVSYEQYF.

This chain connects TRBV5-4 to TRBJ1-2; D perhaps matches TRBD1 (6 bases). With 2 bases removed from V and 7 bases from J, the gap between germline ends came to 18 bases. The CDR3 totals 15 residues. CDR1 SGHNT and CDR2 YYREEE come from the germline V gene (reference sequence). The CDR3 coding sequence is TGTGCCAGCAGCTTTGGGGGGCGCGAGGCCCTTGGCTACACCTTC. It codes for CASSFGGREALGYTF.

The chain links TRBV6-1 to TRBJ2-7; 7 bases align to TRBD2. Germline CDR1 reads MNHNS; CDR2 reads SASEGT. This CDR3 contains 14 residues. Trimming at V came to 6 bases and at J to 1 base, leaving 6 bases not matched to a gene. This CDR3 reads CASRWLAESYEQYF. CDR3 in DNA: TGTGCCAGCAGGTGGCTAGCGGAGTCCTACGAGCAGTACTTC.

V and J are TRBV30 and TRBJ2-7, with D perhaps TRBD2 (6 bases). Trimming left V 4 bases short and J 3 bases short, with 16 bases between. Germline assignment: CDR1 GTSNPN and CDR2 SVGIG (reference sequence). There are 14 residues in the CDR3. CDR3 protein: CAWIPVGTYYEQYF. In nucleotides, the CDR3 is TGTGCCTGGATACCCGTGGGGACTTACTACGAGCAGTACTTC.

The J gene is TRBJ1-1, the V gene TRBV19; unclear D gene. CDR3 length: 12 residues. Germline V CDR1 and CDR2: LNHDA, SQIVND (reference sequence). The V and J ends lost 3 bases and 7 bases respectively, with 9 bases between them. CDR3 bases: TGTGCCAGTAGTATTCTGGGAGTTGAAGCTTTCTTT. It codes for CASSILGVEAFF.